This T cell receptor (beta chain) was sequenced for a study of T-cell memory formation after mild COVID-19. This clonotype has more than one count but fewer than ten. There are 15 residues in the CDR3. The V end lost 3 bases, the J end lost 0 bases, and 9 bases lay between the germline ends. From germline, CDR1 is SEHNR and CDR2 FQNEAQ (reference sequence). Constant-segment primers and 5'RACE yielded cDNA libraries for TCR alpha and TCR beta, each carrying sample barcodes and UMIs. TCRdb ran MiXCR on the 5' RACE reads and lists one entry per CDR3 protein. This table holds hundreds of thousands of distinct CDR3 sequences, around 20% found once.

The sequencing sample was made of PBMCs or a T cell subset sorted from them (not recorded which). The receptor's source is an adult woman who had mild COVID-19 (a few samples of this study predate the infection). Cell type and time point are not known. The chain couples TRBV7-9 to TRBJ2-1; weak D call: TRBD2 (6 bases). The DNA for the CDR3 is TGTGCCAGCAGCTTCGTCGGGAGCTCCTACAATGAGCAGTTCTTC. Residues: CASSFVGSSYNEQFF.